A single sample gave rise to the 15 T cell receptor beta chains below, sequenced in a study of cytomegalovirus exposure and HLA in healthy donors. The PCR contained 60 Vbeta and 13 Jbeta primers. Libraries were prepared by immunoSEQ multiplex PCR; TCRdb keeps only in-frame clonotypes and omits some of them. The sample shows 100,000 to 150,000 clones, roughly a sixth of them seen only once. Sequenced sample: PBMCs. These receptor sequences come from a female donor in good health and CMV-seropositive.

CDR3 residues: CASSPSLAGASYNEQFF. The CDR3 DNA reads as TGTGCCAGCTCACCATCGCTAGCGGGGGCGTCCTACAATGAGCAGTTCTTC. The V and J genes are TRBV18 and TRBJ2-1; 10 nucleotides line up with TRBD2. The CDR3 is 17 residues long. The V and J ends lost 2 bases and 1 base, in that order; junction bases with no gene match: 5. Germline V gives CDR1 KGHSH, CDR2 LQKENI.

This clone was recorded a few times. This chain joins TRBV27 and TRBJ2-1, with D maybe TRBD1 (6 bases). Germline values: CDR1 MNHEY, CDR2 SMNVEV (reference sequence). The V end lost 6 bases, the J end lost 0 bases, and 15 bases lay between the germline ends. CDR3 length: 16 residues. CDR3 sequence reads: CASRRYRVDSYNEQFF. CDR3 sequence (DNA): TGTGCCAGCAGGCGGTACAGGGTAGACTCCTACAATGAGCAGTTCTTC.

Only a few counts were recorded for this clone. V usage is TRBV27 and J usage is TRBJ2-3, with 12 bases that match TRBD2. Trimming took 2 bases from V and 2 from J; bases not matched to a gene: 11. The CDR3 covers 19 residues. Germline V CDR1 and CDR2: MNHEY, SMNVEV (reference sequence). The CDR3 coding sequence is TGTGCCAGCAGTTTAAAGCCCCCAGCTAGCGGGGGGGCCACAGATACGCAGTATTTT. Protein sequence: CASSLKPPASGGATDTQYF.

CDR3 nucleotides: TGTGCCAGCAGTTACTCCCGGAGGTCGAACACTGAAGCTTTCTTT. Translated: CASSYSRRSNTEAFF. This chain joins TRBV6-6 and TRBJ1-1; D is ambiguous. The V end was cut by 0 bases, the J end by 1 base, with 9 bases between. Germline V gene sequence: CDR1 MNHNY, CDR2 SVGAGI (reference sequence). The CDR3 has 15 amino acids.

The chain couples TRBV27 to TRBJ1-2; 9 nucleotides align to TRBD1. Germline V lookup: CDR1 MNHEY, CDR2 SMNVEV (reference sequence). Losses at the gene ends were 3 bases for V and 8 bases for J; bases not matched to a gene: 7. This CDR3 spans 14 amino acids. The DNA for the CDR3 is TGTGCCAGCAGTTTCCTACAGGGGGCCGGAGGCTACACCTTC. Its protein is CASSFLQGAGGYTF.

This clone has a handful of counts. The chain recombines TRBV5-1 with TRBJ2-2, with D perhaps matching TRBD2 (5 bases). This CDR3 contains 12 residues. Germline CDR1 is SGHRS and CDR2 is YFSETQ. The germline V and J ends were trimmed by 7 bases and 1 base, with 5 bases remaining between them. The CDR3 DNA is TGCGCCAGCGGGAGGAACACCGGGGAGCTGTTTTTT. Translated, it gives CASGRNTGELFF.

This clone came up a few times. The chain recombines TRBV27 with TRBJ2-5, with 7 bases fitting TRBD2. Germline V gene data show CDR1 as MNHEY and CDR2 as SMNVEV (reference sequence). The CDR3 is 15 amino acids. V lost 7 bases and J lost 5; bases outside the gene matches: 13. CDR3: CASNAGVGRGETQYF. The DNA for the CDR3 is TGTGCCAGCAACGCTGGGGTAGGGAGGGGCGAGACCCAGTACTTC.

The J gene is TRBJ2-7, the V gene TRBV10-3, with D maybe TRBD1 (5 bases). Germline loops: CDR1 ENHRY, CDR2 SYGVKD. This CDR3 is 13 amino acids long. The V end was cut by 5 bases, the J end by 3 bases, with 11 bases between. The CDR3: CAISQVGDYEQYF. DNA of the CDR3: TGTGCCATCAGTCAGGTAGGGGACTACGAGCAGTACTTC.

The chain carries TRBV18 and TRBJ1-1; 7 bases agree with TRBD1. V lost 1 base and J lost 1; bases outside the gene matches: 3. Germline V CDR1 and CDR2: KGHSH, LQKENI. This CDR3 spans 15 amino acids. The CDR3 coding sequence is TGTGCCAGCTCACCACAGGGGACAGCGAACACTGAAGCTTTCTTT. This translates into CASSPQGTANTEAFF. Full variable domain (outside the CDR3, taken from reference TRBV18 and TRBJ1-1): NAGVMQNPRHLVRRRGQEARLRCSPMKGHSHVYWYRQLPEEGLKFMVYLQKENIIDESGMPKERFSAEFPKEGPSILRIQQVVRGDSAAYFCASSPQGTANTEAFFGQGTRLTVV.

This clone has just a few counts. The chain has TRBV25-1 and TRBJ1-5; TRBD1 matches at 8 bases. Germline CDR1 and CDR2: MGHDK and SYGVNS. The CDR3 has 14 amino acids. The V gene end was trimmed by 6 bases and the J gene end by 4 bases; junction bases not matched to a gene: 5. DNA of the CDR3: TGTGCCAGCAGCTCACAGGGGGGAAATCAGCCCCAGCATTTT. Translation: CASSSQGGNQPQHF.

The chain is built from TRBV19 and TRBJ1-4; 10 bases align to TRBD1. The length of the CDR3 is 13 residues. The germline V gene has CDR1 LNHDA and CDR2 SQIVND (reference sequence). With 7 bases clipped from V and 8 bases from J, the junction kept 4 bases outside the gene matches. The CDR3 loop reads CASKGTGDEKLFF. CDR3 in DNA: TGTGCCAGTAAGGGGACAGGGGACGAAAAACTGTTTTTT.

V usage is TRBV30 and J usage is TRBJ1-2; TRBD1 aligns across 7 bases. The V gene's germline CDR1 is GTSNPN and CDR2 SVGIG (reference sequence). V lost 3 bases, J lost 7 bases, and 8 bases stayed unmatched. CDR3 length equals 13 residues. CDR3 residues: CAWSQTGFGGYTF. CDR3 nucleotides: TGTGCCTGGAGCCAGACAGGGTTTGGTGGCTACACCTTC.

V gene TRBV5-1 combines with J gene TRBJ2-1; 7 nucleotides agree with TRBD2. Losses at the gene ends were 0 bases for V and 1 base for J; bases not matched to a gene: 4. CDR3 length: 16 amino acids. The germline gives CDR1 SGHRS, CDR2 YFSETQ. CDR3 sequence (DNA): TGCGCCAGCAGCTTGGTGCCTAGCGGATCCTACAATGAGCAGTTCTTC. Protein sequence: CASSLVPSGSYNEQFF. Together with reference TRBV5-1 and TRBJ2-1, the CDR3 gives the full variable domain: KAGVTQTPRYLIKTRGQQVTLSCSPISGHRSVSWYQQTPGQGLQFLFEYFSETQRNKGNFPGRFSGRQFSNSRSEMNVSTLELGDSALYLCASSLVPSGSYNEQFFGPGTRLTVL.

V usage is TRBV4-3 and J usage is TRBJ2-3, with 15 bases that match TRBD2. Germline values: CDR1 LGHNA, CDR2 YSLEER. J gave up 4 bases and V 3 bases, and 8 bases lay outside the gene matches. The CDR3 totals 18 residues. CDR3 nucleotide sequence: TGCGCCAGCAGCCAGGGACTAGCGGGAGGCAACCAGGCAGATACGCAGTATTTT. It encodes CASSQGLAGGNQADTQYF.

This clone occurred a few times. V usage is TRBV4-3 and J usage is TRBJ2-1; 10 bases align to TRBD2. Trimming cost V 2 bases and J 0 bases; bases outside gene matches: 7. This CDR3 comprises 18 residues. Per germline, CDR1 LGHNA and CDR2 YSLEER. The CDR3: CASSQRTSGAYSYNEQFF. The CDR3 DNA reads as TGCGCCAGCAGCCAACGGACTAGCGGCGCCTACTCCTACAATGAGCAGTTCTTC.